The T cell receptor (beta chain) described here comes from a study of cytotoxic CD8 clonotypes in ibrutinib-treated CLL. Study information: The cohort had about a dozen relapsed/refractory and some 16 treatment-naive patients, 17 IGHV unmutated. Study results and caveats: Against age-matched healthy donors, baseline clonality ran higher and tracked circulating CD8+ T-cell counts.

The protocol was immunoSEQ multiplex PCR, while the TCRdb copy is restricted to in-frame clones and leaves out a portion. The sample contains fewer than 80,000 clones, approximately 57% of which appear only once. This clone has a single count. The antigen remains undetermined. The CDR3 is made up of 16 amino acids. The sequence was collected from a human donor with chronic lymphocytic leukemia. The chain uses TRBV8-2 and TRBJ2-6; the table's TRBD1 call for D was not verified on the DNA. TRBV8-2 constitutes a pseudogene. Sequenced material: PBMCs, taken after 12 months of ibrutinib treatment. The CDR3 spells CGRSIRTQSRANVLTF. The CDR3, as DNA: TGTGGCAGGTCAATTAGGACACAAAGTCGGGCCAACGTCCTGACTTTC.